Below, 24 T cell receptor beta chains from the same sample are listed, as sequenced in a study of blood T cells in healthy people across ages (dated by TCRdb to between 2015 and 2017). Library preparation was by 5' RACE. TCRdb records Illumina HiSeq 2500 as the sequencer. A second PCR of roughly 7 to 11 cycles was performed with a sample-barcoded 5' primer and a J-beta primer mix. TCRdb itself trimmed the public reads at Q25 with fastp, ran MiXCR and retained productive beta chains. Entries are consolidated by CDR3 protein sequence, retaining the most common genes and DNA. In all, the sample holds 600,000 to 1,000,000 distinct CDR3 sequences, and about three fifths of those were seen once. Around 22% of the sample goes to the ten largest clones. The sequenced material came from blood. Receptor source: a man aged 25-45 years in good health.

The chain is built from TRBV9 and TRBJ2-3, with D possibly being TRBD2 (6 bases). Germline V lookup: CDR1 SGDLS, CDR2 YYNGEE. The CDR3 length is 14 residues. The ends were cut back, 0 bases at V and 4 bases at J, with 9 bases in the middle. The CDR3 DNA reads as TGTGCCAGCAGCGTAGGCGGGATCGCAGATACGCAGTATTTT. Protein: CASSVGGIADTQYF.

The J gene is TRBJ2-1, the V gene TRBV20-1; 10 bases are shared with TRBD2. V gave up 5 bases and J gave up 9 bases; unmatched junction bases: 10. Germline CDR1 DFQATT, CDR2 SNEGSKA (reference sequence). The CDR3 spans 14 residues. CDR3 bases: TGCAGTGCTGAGCCTGAAGGACTAGCGGCTGAGCAGTTCTTC. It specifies CSAEPEGLAAEQFF.

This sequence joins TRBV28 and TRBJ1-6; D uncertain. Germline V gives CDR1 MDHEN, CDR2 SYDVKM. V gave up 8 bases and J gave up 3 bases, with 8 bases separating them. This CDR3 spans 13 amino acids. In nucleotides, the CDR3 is TGTGCCAGCGGACTGCTCTATAATTCACCCCTCCACTTT. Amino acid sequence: CASGLLYNSPLHF.

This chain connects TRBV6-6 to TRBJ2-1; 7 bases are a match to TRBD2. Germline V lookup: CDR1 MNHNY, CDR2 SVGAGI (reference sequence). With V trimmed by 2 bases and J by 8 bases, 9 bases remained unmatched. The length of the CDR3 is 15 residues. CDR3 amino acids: CASSYTDLGGDEQFF. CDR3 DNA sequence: TGTGCCAGCAGTTACACGGACCTGGGAGGGGATGAGCAGTTCTTC.

In DNA, the CDR3 is TGCGCCAGCAGCCCCTATGGAACCACAGATACGCAGTATTTT. This encodes CASSPYGTTDTQYF. The chain recombines TRBV5-1 with TRBJ2-3; D not certain. CDR1 SGHRS and CDR2 YFSETQ come from the germline V gene. Deletions cut 4 bases from V and 2 bases from J, with 11 bases between. There are 14 residues in the CDR3.

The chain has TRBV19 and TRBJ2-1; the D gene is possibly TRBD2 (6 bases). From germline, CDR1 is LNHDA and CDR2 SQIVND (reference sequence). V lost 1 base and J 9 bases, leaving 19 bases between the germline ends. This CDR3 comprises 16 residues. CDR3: CASSIAPGGAGSEQFF. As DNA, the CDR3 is TGTGCCAGTAGTATAGCGCCCGGGGGTGCGGGGTCTGAGCAGTTCTTC.

The CDR3 is CASSQDIYYGYTF. Written as DNA, the CDR3 is TGTGCCAGCTCACAAGACATCTACTATGGCTACACCTTC. The V and J genes are TRBV18 and TRBJ1-2; D is unclear. This CDR3 is built from 13 residues. V was shortened by 4 bases and J by 3 bases, with 9 bases between the two germline ends. Germline V gene data show CDR1 as KGHSH and CDR2 as LQKENI.

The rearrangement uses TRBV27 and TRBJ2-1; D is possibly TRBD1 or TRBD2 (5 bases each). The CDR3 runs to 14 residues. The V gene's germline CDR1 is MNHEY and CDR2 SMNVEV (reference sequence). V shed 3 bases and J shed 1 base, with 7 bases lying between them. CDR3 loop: CASSFRESYNEQFF. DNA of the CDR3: TGTGCCAGCAGTTTCAGGGAGTCCTACAATGAGCAGTTCTTC.

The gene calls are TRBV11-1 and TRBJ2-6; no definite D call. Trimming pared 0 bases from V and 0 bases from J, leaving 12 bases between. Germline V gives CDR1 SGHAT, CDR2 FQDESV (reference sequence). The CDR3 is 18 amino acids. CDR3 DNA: TGTGCCAGCAGCTTAGCCCGAGAACCCTACTCTGGGGCCAACGTCCTGACTTTC. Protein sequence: CASSLAREPYSGANVLTF.

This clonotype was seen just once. The CDR3 DNA reads TGTGCCAGCGGGCAGAAAACCAATGAGCAGTTCTTC. It is translated as CASGQKTNEQFF. V is TRBV6-6 and J is TRBJ2-1; D is ambiguous. Trimming left V 8 bases short and J 6 bases short, with 11 bases between. The CDR3 runs to 12 residues. Per the germline V gene, CDR1 is MNHNY and CDR2 is SVGAGI (reference sequence).

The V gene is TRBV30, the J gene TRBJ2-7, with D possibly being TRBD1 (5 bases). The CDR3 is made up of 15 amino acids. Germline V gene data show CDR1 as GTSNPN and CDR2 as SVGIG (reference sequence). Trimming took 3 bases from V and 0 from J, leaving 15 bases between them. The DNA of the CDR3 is TGTGCCTGGAGACCAGGGCCGATAAGCTCCTACGAGCAGTACTTC. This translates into CAWRPGPISSYEQYF.

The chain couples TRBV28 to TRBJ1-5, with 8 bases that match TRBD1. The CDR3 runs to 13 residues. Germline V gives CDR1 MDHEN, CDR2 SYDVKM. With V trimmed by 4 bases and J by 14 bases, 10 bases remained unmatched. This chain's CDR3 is CASSSREAGQEHF. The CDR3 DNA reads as TGTGCCAGCAGTTCGAGGGAAGCGGGACAGGAGCATTTT.

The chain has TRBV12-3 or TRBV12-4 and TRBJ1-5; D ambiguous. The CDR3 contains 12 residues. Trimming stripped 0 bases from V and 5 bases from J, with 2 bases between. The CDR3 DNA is TGTGCCAGCAGTTTAGCGTATCAGCCCCAGCATTTT. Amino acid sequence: CASSLAYQPQHF.

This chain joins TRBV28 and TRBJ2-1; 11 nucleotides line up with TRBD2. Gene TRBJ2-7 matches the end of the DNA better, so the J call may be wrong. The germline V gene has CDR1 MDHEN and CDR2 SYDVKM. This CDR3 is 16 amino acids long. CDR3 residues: CASSFPSGRTSNEQYF. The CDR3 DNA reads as TGTGCCAGCAGTTTTCCTAGCGGGAGGACCTCCAATGAGCAGTACTTC.

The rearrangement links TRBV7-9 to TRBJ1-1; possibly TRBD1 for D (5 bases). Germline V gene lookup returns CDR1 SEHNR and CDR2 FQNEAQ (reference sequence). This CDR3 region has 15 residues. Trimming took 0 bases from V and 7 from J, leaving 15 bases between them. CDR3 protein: CASSLAGRGTNEAFF. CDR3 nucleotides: TGTGCCAGCAGCTTAGCCGGGCGGGGGACCAATGAAGCTTTCTTT.

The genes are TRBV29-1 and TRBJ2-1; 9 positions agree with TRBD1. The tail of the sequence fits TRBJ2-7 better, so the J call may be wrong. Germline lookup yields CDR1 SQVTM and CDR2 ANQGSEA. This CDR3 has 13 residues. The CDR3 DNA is TGCAGCGTGAGCCGGGACAGGGTCAATGAGCAGTACTTC. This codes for CSVSRDRVNEQYF.

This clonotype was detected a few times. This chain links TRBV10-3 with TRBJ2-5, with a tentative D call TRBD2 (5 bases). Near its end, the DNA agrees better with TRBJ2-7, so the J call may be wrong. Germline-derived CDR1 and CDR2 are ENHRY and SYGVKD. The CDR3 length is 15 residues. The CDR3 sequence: CAISESVGAGNEQYF. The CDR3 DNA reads TGTGCCATCAGTGAGTCGGTGGGAGCAGGCAACGAGCAGTACTTC.

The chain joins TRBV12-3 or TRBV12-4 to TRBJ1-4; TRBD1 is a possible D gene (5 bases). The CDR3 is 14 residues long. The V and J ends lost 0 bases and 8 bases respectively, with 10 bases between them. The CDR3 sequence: CASSLAGGVEKLFF. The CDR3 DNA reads TGTGCCAGCAGTTTAGCTGGGGGAGTAGAAAAACTGTTTTTT.

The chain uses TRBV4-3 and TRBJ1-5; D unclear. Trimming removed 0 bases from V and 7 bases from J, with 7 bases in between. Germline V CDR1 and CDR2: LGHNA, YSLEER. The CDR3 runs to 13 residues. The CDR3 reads CASSQDISQPQHF. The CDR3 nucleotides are TGCGCCAGCAGCCAAGATATTAGCCAGCCCCAGCATTTT.

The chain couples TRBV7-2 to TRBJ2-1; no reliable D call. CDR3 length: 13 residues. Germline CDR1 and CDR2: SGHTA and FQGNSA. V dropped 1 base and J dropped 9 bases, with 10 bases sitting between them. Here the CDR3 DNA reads TGTGCCAGCAGCTTAGGGTTAGTCGGTGAGCAGTTCTTC. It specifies CASSLGLVGEQFF.

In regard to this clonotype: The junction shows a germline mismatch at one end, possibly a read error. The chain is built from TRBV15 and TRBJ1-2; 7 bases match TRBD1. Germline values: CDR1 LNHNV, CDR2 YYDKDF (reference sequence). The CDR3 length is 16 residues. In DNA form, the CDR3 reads TGTACCACCAGCAGAGTGGGCTCAGGGGGTGCCGGGAGCTACACCTTC. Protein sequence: CTTSRVGSGGAGSYTF.

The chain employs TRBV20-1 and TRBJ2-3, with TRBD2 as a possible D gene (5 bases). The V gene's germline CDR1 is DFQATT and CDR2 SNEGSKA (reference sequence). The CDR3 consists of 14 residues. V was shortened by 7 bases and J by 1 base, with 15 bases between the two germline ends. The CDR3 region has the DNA TGCAGTGTCCAACCGGGGTTCCGCACAGATACGCAGTATTTT. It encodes CSVQPGFRTDTQYF.

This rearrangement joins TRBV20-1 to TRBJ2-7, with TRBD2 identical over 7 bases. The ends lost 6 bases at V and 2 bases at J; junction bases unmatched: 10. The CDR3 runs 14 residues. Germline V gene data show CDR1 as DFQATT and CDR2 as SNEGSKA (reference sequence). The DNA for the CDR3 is TGCAGTGCCCTACACGAGCGGGGAGCCTACGAGCAGTACTTC. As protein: CSALHERGAYEQYF.

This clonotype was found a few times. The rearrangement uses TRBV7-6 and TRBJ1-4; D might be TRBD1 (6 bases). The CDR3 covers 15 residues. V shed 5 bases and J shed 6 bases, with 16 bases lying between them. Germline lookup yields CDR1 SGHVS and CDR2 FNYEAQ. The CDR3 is CASSVTGPRDEKLFF. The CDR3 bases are TGTGCCAGCAGCGTCACAGGGCCCAGGGATGAAAAACTGTTTTTT. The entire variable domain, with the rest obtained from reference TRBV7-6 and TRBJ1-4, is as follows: GAGVSQSPRYKVTKRGQDVALRCDPISGHVSLYWYRQALGQGPEFLTYFNYEAQQDKSGLPNDRFSAERPEGSISTLTIQRTEQRDSAMYRCASSVTGPRDEKLFFGSGTQLSVL.